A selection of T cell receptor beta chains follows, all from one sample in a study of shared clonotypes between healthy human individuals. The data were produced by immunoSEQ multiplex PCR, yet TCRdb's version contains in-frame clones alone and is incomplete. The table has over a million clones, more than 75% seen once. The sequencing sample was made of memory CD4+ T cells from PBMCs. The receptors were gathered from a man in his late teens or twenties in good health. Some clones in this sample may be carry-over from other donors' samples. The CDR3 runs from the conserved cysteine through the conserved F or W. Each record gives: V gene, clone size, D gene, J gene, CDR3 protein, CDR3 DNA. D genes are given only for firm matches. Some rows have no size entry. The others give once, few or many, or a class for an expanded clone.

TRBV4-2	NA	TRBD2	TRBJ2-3	CASSQSAGAADTQYF	TGTGCCAGCAGCCAATCCGCGGGAGCAGCAGATACGCAGTATTTT
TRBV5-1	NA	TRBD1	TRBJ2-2	CASREGTGQGRETGELFF	TGCGCCAGCAGGGAGGGGACAGGTCAAGGAAGAGAGACCGGGGAGCTGTTTTTT
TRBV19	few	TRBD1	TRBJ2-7	CASSIRRQGSYEQYF	TGTGCCAGTAGTATTAGGCGACAGGGGTCCTACGAGCAGTACTTC
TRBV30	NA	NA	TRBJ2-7	CAWRQGLYEQYF	TGTGCCTGGCGACAAGGCCTATACGAGCAGTACTTC
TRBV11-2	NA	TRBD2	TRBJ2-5	CASSPTSGTGAQYF	TGTGCCAGCAGCCCAACTAGCGGAACGGGCGCCCAGTACTTC
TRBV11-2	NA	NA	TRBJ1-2	CASSSYSGRRGGGYTF	TGTGCCAGCAGCTCTTACTCCGGGAGGCGGGGTGGTGGCTACACCTTC
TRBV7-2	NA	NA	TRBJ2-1	CASSSTTARNNEQFF	TGTGCCAGCAGCTCGACGACAGCGCGAAACAATGAGCAGTTCTTC
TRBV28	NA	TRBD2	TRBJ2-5	CASSHGLARETQYF	TGTGCCAGCAGTCATGGACTAGCCAGAGAGACCCAGTACTTC
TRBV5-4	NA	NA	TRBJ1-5	CASILRGGLYSNQPQHF	TGTGCCAGCATCCTCCGGGGGGGACTTTATAGCAATCAGCCCCAGCATTTT
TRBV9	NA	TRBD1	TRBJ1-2	CASSAGVGQGIFGYTF	TGTGCCAGCAGCGCGGGCGTGGGACAGGGGATCTTTGGCTACACCTTC
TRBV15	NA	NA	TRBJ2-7	CATSRGLDFYSYEQYF	TGTGCCACCAGCAGAGGTTTGGACTTCTACTCCTACGAGCAGTACTTC
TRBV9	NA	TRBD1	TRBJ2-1	CASSVQGDNEQFF	TGTGCCAGCAGCGTGCAGGGGGACAATGAGCAGTTCTTC
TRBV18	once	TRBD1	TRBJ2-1	CASSPGTGELYNEQFF	TGTGCCAGCTCACCCGGGACAGGAGAATTATACAATGAGCAGTTCTTC
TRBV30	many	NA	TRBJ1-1	CAWSVGGLEAFF	TGTGCCTGGAGCGTCGGGGGCCTTGAAGCTTTCTTT
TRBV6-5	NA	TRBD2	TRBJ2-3	CASSYSGLSTDTQYF	TGTGCCAGCAGTTATAGCGGGCTTAGCACAGATACGCAGTATTTT
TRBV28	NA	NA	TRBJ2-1	CASRRSSSYNEQFF	TGTGCCAGCAGACGCTCGAGCTCCTACAATGAGCAGTTCTTC
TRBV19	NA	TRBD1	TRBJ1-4	CASKGTAYEKLFF	TGTGCCAGTAAGGGGACAGCGTATGAAAAACTGTTTTTT
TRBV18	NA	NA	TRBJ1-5	CASSPTGGQPQHF	TGTGCCAGCTCACCGACGGGGGGTCAGCCCCAGCATTTT
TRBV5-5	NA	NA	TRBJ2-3	CASSLDSSTDTQYF	TGTGCCAGCAGCTTGGATAGCAGCACAGATACGCAGTATTTT
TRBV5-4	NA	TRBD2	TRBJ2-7	CASSRRLAGAYEQYF	TGTGCCAGCAGCCGCAGACTAGCGGGAGCCTACGAGCAGTACTTC
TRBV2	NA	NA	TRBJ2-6	CASSNSYSGANVLTF	TGTGCCAGCAGTAACAGTTACTCTGGGGCCAACGTCCTGACTTTC
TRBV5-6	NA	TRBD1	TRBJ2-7	CASNFGQETNEQYF	TGTGCCAGCAACTTTGGACAGGAAACTAACGAGCAGTACTTC
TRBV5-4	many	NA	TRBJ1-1	CASSLARNTEAFF	TGTGCCAGCAGCTTGGCCAGGAACACTGAAGCTTTCTTT
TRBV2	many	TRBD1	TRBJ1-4	CASRTGGTNEKLFF	TGTGCCAGCAGAACAGGGGGAACTAATGAAAAACTGTTTTTT
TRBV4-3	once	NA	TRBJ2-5	CASSLESGEETQYF	TGCGCCAGCAGCCTAGAGTCCGGTGAGGAGACCCAGTACTTC
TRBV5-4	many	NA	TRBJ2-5	CASSPGGGQGKETQYF	TGTGCCAGCAGCCCTGGGGGCGGGCAGGGAAAAGAGACCCAGTACTTC
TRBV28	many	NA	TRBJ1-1	CASSLDVGILNTEAFF	TGTGCCAGCAGTTTAGATGTGGGGATCCTCAACACTGAAGCTTTCTTT
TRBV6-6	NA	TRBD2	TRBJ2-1	CASSPREGRESAQFF	TGTGCCAGCAGCCCCCGGGAGGGCCGAGAGTCCGCGCAGTTCTTC
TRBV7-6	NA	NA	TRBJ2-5	CASSPPSQPQYF	TGTGCCAGCAGCCCACCCAGTCAGCCCCAGTACTTC
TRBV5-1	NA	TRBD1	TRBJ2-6	CASSLLTGGAGANVLTF	TGCGCCAGCAGCTTGCTTACAGGGGGCGCTGGGGCCAACGTCCTGACTTTC
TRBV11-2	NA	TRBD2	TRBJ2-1	CASSNPGLAIYNEQFF	TGTGCCAGCAGCAATCCGGGACTAGCGATCTACAATGAGCAGTTCTTC
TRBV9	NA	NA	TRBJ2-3	CASSQPYTDTQYF	TGTGCCAGCAGCCAACCATACACAGATACGCAGTATTTT
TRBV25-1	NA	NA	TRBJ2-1	CASSEYRSDNEQFF	TGTGCCAGCAGTGAATATAGGTCCGACAATGAGCAGTTCTTC
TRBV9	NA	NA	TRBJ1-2	CASSPALYGYTF	TGTGCCAGCAGCCCCGCCCTATATGGCTACACCTTC
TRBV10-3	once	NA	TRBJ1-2	CAISDGRDYGYTF	TGTGCCATCAGTGATGGGCGCGATTACGGCTACACCTTC
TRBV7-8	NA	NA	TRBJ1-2	CASSPLRMDYGYTF	TGTGCCAGCAGCCCTCTTAGGATGGACTATGGCTACACCTTC
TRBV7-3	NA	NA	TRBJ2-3	CASSPTGLVTDTQYF	TGTGCCAGCAGCCCAACAGGGTTAGTAACAGATACGCAGTATTTT
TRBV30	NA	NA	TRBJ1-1	CAWTEGGDTEAFF	TGTGCCTGGACGGAGGGAGGTGACACTGAAGCTTTCTTT
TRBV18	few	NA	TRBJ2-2	CASSPPSRSGELFF	TGTGCCAGCTCACCACCGTCACGTTCCGGGGAGCTGTTTTTT
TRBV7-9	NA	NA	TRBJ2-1	CASSLVFDYNEQFF	TGTGCCAGCAGCTTAGTCTTTGATTACAATGAGCAGTTCTTC
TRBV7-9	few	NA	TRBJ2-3	CASSSRGTDTQYF	TGTGCCAGCAGCTCCAGGGGCACAGATACGCAGTATTTT
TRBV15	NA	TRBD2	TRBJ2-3	CATSRGTSGSRNTDTQYF	TGTGCCACCAGCAGAGGGACTAGCGGGAGCAGGAACACAGATACGCAGTATTTT
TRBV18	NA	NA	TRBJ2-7	CASSPGAPRGEQYF	TGTGCCAGCTCACCAGGGGCGCCCCGTGGGGAGCAGTACTTC
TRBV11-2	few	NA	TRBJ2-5	CASSLGVITNQETQYF	TGTGCCAGCAGCTTAGGGGTGATCACCAACCAAGAGACCCAGTACTTC
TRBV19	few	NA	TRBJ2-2	CASDSGWGTGELFF	TGTGCCAGCGACTCCGGGTGGGGTACCGGGGAGCTGTTTTTT
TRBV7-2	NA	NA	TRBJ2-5	CASSSVGAGAETQYF	TGTGCCAGCAGCTCAGTGGGGGCAGGGGCGGAGACCCAGTACTTC
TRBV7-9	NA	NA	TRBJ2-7	CASSLKTVSSYEQYF	TGTGCCAGCAGCTTAAAGACGGTGAGCTCCTACGAGCAGTACTTC
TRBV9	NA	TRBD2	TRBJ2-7	CASSVGISGSGLSYEQYF	TGTGCCAGCAGCGTAGGTATTAGCGGGAGTGGGCTCTCCTACGAGCAGTACTTC